The subject of this entry is one TCR beta chain. The record originates from a study of blood T cell repertoires in COVID-19. Study context: There were acute and convalescent COVID-19 samples, and they came from the United States, Italy and Spain. PBMCs, B-cell-depleted T cells, or T cells were the source of the cDNA or gDNA that made up the material.

The CDR3 extends over 15 amino acids. CDR1 is SGDLS and CDR2 is YYNGEE in the germline V gene. The V and J ends lost 4 bases and 3 bases respectively, with 17 bases between them. Study processing details: Amplified reference gene primers provided the basis for estimating nucleated cell counts. Sequencing used immunoSEQ multiplex PCR; TCRdb keeps in-frame clones, though not all of them. V and J calls plus clone size are reproduced from that table; the DNA served to infer D and trimming. The sample lists 250,000 to 300,000 clones; about 76% were seen once. The clonotype was recovered from an older woman with active or convalescent COVID-19. The genes are TRBV9 and TRBJ2-7; maybe TRBD1 (6 bases). Sequencing was carried out using peripheral blood. CDR3 sequence reads: CASSPSVGAFYEQYF. The CDR3 DNA reads as TGTGCCAGCAGCCCCTCGGTGGGGGCATTCTACGAGCAGTACTTC.